These 25 T cell receptor beta chains were sequenced from one sample in a study of cytomegalovirus exposure and HLA in healthy donors. In the PCR, 60 Vbeta and 13 Jbeta primers were used. Libraries were prepared by immunoSEQ multiplex PCR; TCRdb keeps only in-frame clonotypes and omits some of them. The data contain about 180,000 clones, around 80% of them singletons. Sequenced input: PBMCs. These receptors all stem from a man aged 18 to 35 in good health and CMV-seronegative.

The chain links TRBV27 to TRBJ2-5; D is undetermined. The length of the CDR3 is 14 residues. Looked up from germline, CDR1 is MNHEY and CDR2 is SMNVEV (reference sequence). Trimming removed 0 bases at V and 5 bases at J, with 10 bases between. The CDR3 sequence is CASSLSTASETQYF. CDR3 nucleotide sequence: TGTGCCAGCAGTTTATCTACAGCCTCGGAGACCCAGTACTTC.

The chain links TRBV27 to TRBJ2-3; D gene unclear. Trimming pared 3 bases from V and 1 base from J, leaving 14 bases between. From germline, CDR1 is MNHEY and CDR2 SMNVEV (reference sequence). The CDR3 extends over 16 amino acids. CDR3 nucleotide sequence: TGTGCCAGCAGTTTCTACGGAGCTTCTCGCACAGATACGCAGTATTTT. Its protein is CASSFYGASRTDTQYF.

The chain carries TRBV6-1 and TRBJ1-1; TRBD1 is a possible D gene (6 bases). CDR3 length: 14 amino acids. In germline, CDR1 is MNHNS, CDR2 SASEGT. V lost 2 bases and J 5 bases, leaving 12 bases between the germline ends. CDR3 DNA sequence: TGTGCCAGCAGTGAACGGGGGGGCAGAACTGAAGCTTTCTTT. Its protein is CASSERGGRTEAFF.

Turning to this clone: Its ends do not fully match the called genes, so a read error is possible. The chain couples TRBV7-7 to TRBJ2-3, with D possibly TRBD1 on 5 matching bases. Looked up from germline, CDR1 is SSHAT and CDR2 is FNYEAQ (reference sequence). The CDR3 spans 15 residues. CDR3 sequence (DNA): TGTGCTAGCAGCTTAAAGGGGTCGGGCACAGATACGCAGTATTTT. Protein product: CASSLKGSGTDTQYF.

This clone was counted only a few times. The chain has TRBV5-4 and TRBJ2-1; 9 bases match TRBD2. This CDR3 is 18 amino acids long. V lost 4 bases, J lost 3 bases, and 14 bases stayed unmatched. Germline CDR1 and CDR2: SGHNT and YYREEE (reference sequence). The CDR3 DNA reads TGTGCCAGCAGCCAAGATAGGCGGGAGGGGAATAACTACAATGAGCAGTTCTTC. This codes for CASSQDRREGNNYNEQFF.

The chain joins TRBV4-1 to TRBJ2-1; 12 bases agree with TRBD2. V lost 4 bases and J lost 0; bases outside the gene matches: 10. Germline CDR1 reads MGHRA; CDR2 reads YSYEKL. The CDR3 length is 19 residues. CDR3 residues: CASSLFGLAGLSSYNEQFF. The CDR3, as DNA: TGCGCCAGCAGCCTTTTTGGACTAGCGGGGTTAAGCTCCTACAATGAGCAGTTCTTC.

The J gene is TRBJ1-2, the V gene TRBV10-2, with a weak D call TRBD1 (5 bases). The CDR3 spans 14 residues. V lost 5 bases, J lost 4 bases, and 14 bases lay in between. The V gene's germline CDR1 is WSHSY and CDR2 SAAADI. The DNA of the CDR3 is TGCGCCAGCAGTCCCGTGACAGCTAGCTATGGCTACACCTTC. Amino acids: CASSPVTASYGYTF.

Only one count was recorded for this clone. V and J are TRBV6-4 and TRBJ2-7; 10 positions agree with TRBD1. V shed 0 bases, J shed 4 bases, and the junction held 3 bases outside the gene matches. CDR3 length: 15 residues. Per germline, CDR1 MRHNA and CDR2 SNTAGT. The CDR3 DNA sequence: TGTGCCAGCAGTGACTCGGGACAGGGGTGGTACGAGCAGTACTTC. Amino acid sequence: CASSDSGQGWYEQYF.

The count of this clone is one. The chain links TRBV18 to TRBJ1-4; 7 bases agree with TRBD1. Germline assignment: CDR1 KGHSH and CDR2 LQKENI. The CDR3 spans 16 residues. Trimming at V came to 2 bases and at J to 8 bases, leaving 11 bases not matched to a gene. The CDR3 protein is CASSPRPGGTDEKLFF. The CDR3, as DNA: TGTGCCAGCTCACCAAGGCCAGGGGGTACCGACGAAAAACTGTTTTTT. Combining the CDR3 with reference TRBV18 and TRBJ1-4 gives the whole variable domain NAGVMQNPRHLVRRRGQEARLRCSPMKGHSHVYWYRQLPEEGLKFMVYLQKENIIDESGMPKERFSAEFPKEGPSILRIQQVVRGDSAAYFCASSPRPGGTDEKLFFGSGTQLSVL.

The chain recombines TRBV2 with TRBJ1-2; D possibly corresponds to TRBD1 (6 bases). The CDR3 totals 13 residues. The germline CDR1 and CDR2 sequences are SNHLY and FYNNEI. Trimming pared 4 bases from V and 5 bases from J, leaving 11 bases between. The CDR3 DNA sequence: TGTGCCAGCAGTGTAAAACAGGGTTATGGCTACACCTTC. It is translated as CASSVKQGYGYTF. The whole variable domain, remainder taken from reference TRBV2 and TRBJ1-2, is EPEVTQTPSHQVTQMGQEVILRCVPISNHLYFYWYRQILGQKVEFLVSFYNNEISEKSEIFDDQFSVERPDGSNFTLKIRSTKLEDSAMYFCASSVKQGYGYTFGSGTRLTVV.

The rearrangement joins TRBV7-3 to TRBJ2-7, with TRBD1 as a possible D gene (5 bases). V was cut by 3 bases and J by 3 bases, with 12 bases left in between. The CDR3 has 14 amino acids. CDR1 and CDR2 (germline): SGHTA, FQGTGA. Here the CDR3 reads CASSFGQGVYEQYF. The CDR3 nucleotides read TGTGCCAGCAGCTTCGGGCAGGGTGTCTACGAGCAGTACTTC.

The CDR3 sequence is CASSQEGTGGEKLFF. The CDR3 region has the DNA TGCGCCAGCAGCCAAGAAGGGACAGGCGGCGAAAAACTGTTTTTT. The chain carries TRBV4-3 and TRBJ1-4; 8 nucleotides agree with TRBD1. The CDR3 length is 15 residues. Germline V gene lookup returns CDR1 LGHNA and CDR2 YSLEER. Germline trimming cut 0 bases from V and 8 bases from J; bases unmatched to any gene: 5.

This clone has only a few counts. V is TRBV5-1 and J is TRBJ1-3; possibly TRBD1 for D (6 bases). The V gene lost 4 bases and the J gene lost 2 bases, with 13 bases spanning the gap. The CDR3 runs to 15 residues. Germline V gives CDR1 SGHRS, CDR2 YFSETQ. The CDR3 reads CASSREGQAGNTIYF. The CDR3 DNA reads TGCGCCAGCAGCCGTGAGGGACAAGCTGGAAACACCATATATTTT.

Details on this clone: The same CDR3 is also encoded by other DNA sequences in this sample. The chain recombines TRBV28 with TRBJ2-1; perhaps TRBD1 as D (5 bases). The germline gives CDR1 MDHEN, CDR2 SYDVKM. The length of the CDR3 is 16 residues. V gave up 7 bases and J gave up 0 bases, with 16 bases separating them. CDR3 bases: TGTGCCAGCACCCTCCAGCAGGGTGCCTCCTACAATGAGCAGTTCTTC. It translates to CASTLQQGASYNEQFF.

Notes on this clone: In the same sample, other DNA sequences code for this CDR3. The chain employs TRBV18 and TRBJ1-1; 8 bases agree with TRBD1. CDR1 KGHSH and CDR2 LQKENI come from the germline V gene. The V segment lost 2 bases and the J segment 4 bases; nucleotides outside the gene matches: 3. The length of the CDR3 is 14 residues. The CDR3: CASSPTGGTTEAFF. In DNA form, the CDR3 reads TGTGCCAGCTCACCAACAGGGGGGACCACTGAAGCTTTCTTT.

The rearrangement uses TRBV4-3 and TRBJ2-7; 10 bases line up with TRBD2. The CDR3 loop spans 16 amino acids. Germline values: CDR1 LGHNA, CDR2 YSLEER. With 0 bases clipped from V and 3 bases from J, the junction kept 5 bases outside the gene matches. As DNA, the CDR3 is TGCGCCAGCAGCCAAGATAGGGCTAGCGGGAGCTACGAGCAGTACTTC. Encoded protein: CASSQDRASGSYEQYF.

The V call is TRBV27, the J call TRBJ1-5, with 7 bases identical to TRBD1. With V trimmed by 2 bases and J by 7 bases, 2 bases remained unmatched. This CDR3 is 13 amino acids long. The germline gives CDR1 MNHEY, CDR2 SMNVEV (reference sequence). The CDR3 coding sequence is TGTGCCAGCAGTTTAGACAGGGTACAGCCCCAGCATTTT. Translation: CASSLDRVQPQHF.

This chain joins TRBV2 and TRBJ2-3, with D unclear. The germline V and J ends were trimmed by 6 bases and 10 bases, with 11 bases remaining between them. Germline V gene sequence: CDR1 SNHLY, CDR2 FYNNEI. The CDR3 contains 11 residues. CDR3: CASRSTRSQYF. The CDR3 region has the DNA TGTGCCAGCAGAAGTACTCGATCGCAGTATTTT.

J is TRBJ2-7 and V is TRBV15; 11 nucleotides align to TRBD2. The germline CDR1 and CDR2 sequences are LNHNV and YYDKDF (reference sequence). This CDR3 is 16 amino acids long. V lost 1 base to trimming and J lost 4 bases; unmatched junction nucleotides: 6. The CDR3 protein is CATSRGMTSGAYEQYF. The DNA for the CDR3 is TGTGCCACCAGCAGAGGGATGACTAGCGGGGCGTACGAGCAGTACTTC.

This clone has more than one count but fewer than ten. CDR3 sequence reads: CASSTDRGPYEQYF. The CDR3 DNA follows: TGTGCCAGCAGCACGGACAGGGGTCCCTACGAGCAGTACTTC. The chain recombines TRBV6-5 with TRBJ2-7, with TRBD1 matching 9 bases. Trimming cost V 6 bases and J 2 bases; bases outside gene matches: 5. Germline CDR1 is MNHEY and CDR2 is SVGAGI. There are 14 residues in the CDR3.

The V gene is TRBV7-3, the J gene TRBJ2-2, with no clear D. This CDR3 is built from 12 residues. Trimming took 5 bases from V and 2 from J, leaving 3 bases between them. Germline V gives CDR1 SGHTA, CDR2 FQGTGA. CDR3 sequence reads: CASSLNTGELFF. CDR3 DNA sequence: TGTGCCAGCAGCCTAAACACCGGGGAGCTGTTTTTT.

The chain has TRBV2 and TRBJ1-5; 9 bases fit TRBD1. This CDR3 spans 14 amino acids. The germline V gene has CDR1 SNHLY and CDR2 FYNNEI. V gave up 6 bases and J gave up 3 bases; unmatched junction bases: 3. The CDR3 DNA sequence: TGTGCCAGCAGCTGGACAGGGGACAATCAGCCCCAGCATTTT. As protein: CASSWTGDNQPQHF.

This chain connects TRBV18 to TRBJ1-2, with D tentatively TRBD1 (6 bases). There are 16 residues in the CDR3. The V gene lost 5 bases and the J gene lost 2 bases, with 18 bases spanning the gap. Germline-derived CDR1 and CDR2 are KGHSH and LQKENI. The CDR3 loop reads CASSESNLGQNYGYTF. The CDR3 coding sequence is TGTGCCAGCTCAGAATCTAACTTAGGACAGAACTATGGCTACACCTTC.

This clone was observed a few times. The chain couples TRBV7-9 to TRBJ1-1, with D possibly matching TRBD1 (5 bases). V was pared by 0 bases and J by 3 bases, with 11 bases between. The germline V gene has CDR1 SEHNR and CDR2 FQNEAQ (reference sequence). CDR3 length: 15 residues. The DNA of the CDR3 is TGTGCCAGCAGCTTAGCGAGCGGGGCCTACACTGAAGCTTTCTTT. Encoded protein: CASSLASGAYTEAFF.

The chain employs TRBV7-2 and TRBJ2-7; 14 positions match TRBD2. The CDR3 sequence is 16 residues long. V was clipped by 5 bases and J by 9 bases; unmatched bases: 12. Germline V gene sequence: CDR1 SGHTA, CDR2 FQGNSA. The CDR3 is CASSLRLAGGNEGQYF. In DNA form, the CDR3 reads TGTGCCAGCAGCCTCCGACTAGCGGGGGGGAACGAGGGGCAGTACTTC.